These T cell receptor beta chains were read from a single sample in a study of T cell responses to AZD1222 COVID-19 vaccine. Only in-frame clones appear in the TCRdb table, and some are missing; sequencing was by immunoSEQ multiplex PCR. Among 95,000 to 150,000 clones listed, roughly 90% were seen once. Sample: peripheral blood, taken on day 0 of AZD1222 vaccination. The receptor source for this set is an adult in good health. Each CDR3 is given with its conserved first and last residue. The D gene is left open where the match is weak. Some rows have no size entry. The others give once, few or many, or a class for an expanded clone.

abundance: once
j_gene: TRBJ1-2
v_gene: TRBV7-8
d_gene: -
CDR3aa: CASSASRLKSNYGYTF
CDR3nt: TGTGCCAGCAGCGCGAGCCGACTAAAGAGTAACTATGGCTACACCTTC

abundance: -
j_gene: TRBJ2-7
v_gene: TRBV3-1/TRBV3-2
d_gene: TRBD1
CDR3aa: CASSQITGAYEQYF
CDR3nt: TGTGCCAGCAGCCAAATCACAGGGGCCTACGAGCAGTACTTC

abundance: -
j_gene: TRBJ1-2
v_gene: TRBV6-5
d_gene: TRBD1
CDR3aa: CASSYRQGGFGYTF
CDR3nt: TGTGCCAGCAGTTACCGACAGGGGGGGTTTGGCTACACCTTC

abundance: once
j_gene: TRBJ1-6
v_gene: TRBV19
d_gene: TRBD1
CDR3aa: CASTLNPQGALHNSPLHF
CDR3nt: TGTGCCAGTACCCTGAACCCACAGGGGGCCCTTCATAATTCACCCCTCCACTTT

abundance: -
j_gene: TRBJ1-1
v_gene: TRBV19
d_gene: -
CDR3aa: CASSIMGAGTEAFF
CDR3nt: TGTGCCAGTAGTATTATGGGGGCTGGAACTGAAGCTTTCTTT

abundance: -
j_gene: TRBJ1-2
v_gene: TRBV6-1
d_gene: -
CDR3aa: CASSEVNRENYGYTF
CDR3nt: TGTGCCAGCAGTGAAGTTAACAGGGAGAACTATGGCTACACCTTC

abundance: -
j_gene: TRBJ1-5
v_gene: TRBV5-1
d_gene: -
CDR3aa: CASSFGGQDQPQHF
CDR3nt: TGCGCCAGCAGCTTTGGGGGGCAGGATCAGCCCCAGCATTTT

abundance: few
j_gene: TRBJ2-2
v_gene: TRBV14
d_gene: TRBD1
CDR3aa: CASSQVSGGLGGTGELFF
CDR3nt: TGTGCCAGCAGCCAAGTGTCAGGGGGCCTGGGAGGCACCGGGGAGCTGTTTTTT

abundance: -
j_gene: TRBJ1-1
v_gene: TRBV9
d_gene: -
CDR3aa: CASSVTSHTEAFF
CDR3nt: TGTGCCAGCAGCGTCACCTCCCACACTGAAGCTTTCTTT

abundance: -
j_gene: TRBJ1-4
v_gene: TRBV14
d_gene: -
CDR3aa: CASSQELGGHNEKLFF
CDR3nt: TGTGCCAGCAGCCAAGAGTTAGGGGGACATAATGAAAAACTGTTTTTT

abundance: -
j_gene: TRBJ1-3
v_gene: TRBV5-4
d_gene: TRBD1
CDR3aa: CASSLGQGAPIYSGNTIYF
CDR3nt: TGTGCCAGCAGCCTCGGACAGGGGGCACCAATTTACTCTGGAAACACCATATATTTT

abundance: -
j_gene: TRBJ1-4
v_gene: TRBV3-1/TRBV3-2
d_gene: TRBD1
CDR3aa: CASSQSTGKEKLFF
CDR3nt: TGTGCCAGCAGCCAGTCGACAGGGAAAGAAAAACTGTTTTTT

abundance: -
j_gene: TRBJ1-1
v_gene: TRBV7-6
d_gene: -
CDR3aa: CASTPLIGEDTEAFF
CDR3nt: TGTGCCAGCACCCCGCTGATTGGGGAGGACACTGAAGCTTTCTTT

abundance: -
j_gene: TRBJ1-6
v_gene: TRBV5-5
d_gene: -
CDR3aa: CASRPQASYNSPLHF
CDR3nt: TGTGCCAGCAGACCTCAGGCGTCCTATAATTCACCCCTCCACTTT

abundance: -
j_gene: TRBJ2-7
v_gene: TRBV6-6
d_gene: TRBD1
CDR3aa: CASGTGGHEQYF
CDR3nt: TGTGCCAGCGGGACAGGGGGCCACGAGCAGTACTTC

abundance: few
j_gene: TRBJ1-3
v_gene: TRBV5-1
d_gene: -
CDR3aa: CASSLAPLENTIYF
CDR3nt: TGCGCCAGCAGCTTGGCACCGCTGGAAAACACCATATATTTT

abundance: -
j_gene: TRBJ2-3
v_gene: TRBV6-1
d_gene: -
CDR3aa: CASSEAGLRTDTQYF
CDR3nt: TGTGCCAGCAGTGAGGCAGGCTTACGCACAGATACGCAGTATTTT

abundance: -
j_gene: TRBJ2-5
v_gene: TRBV10-3
d_gene: -
CDR3aa: CAISETYPQYQETQYF
CDR3nt: TGTGCCATCAGTGAGACGTACCCACAGTACCAAGAGACCCAGTACTTC

abundance: few
j_gene: TRBJ1-1
v_gene: TRBV5-1
d_gene: TRBD1
CDR3aa: CASSRDSINTEAFF
CDR3nt: TGCGCCAGCAGTAGGGACAGTATAAACACTGAAGCTTTCTTT

abundance: -
j_gene: TRBJ1-4
v_gene: TRBV7-2
d_gene: TRBD1
CDR3aa: CASSIGQGNEKLFF
CDR3nt: TGTGCCAGCAGTATAGGACAGGGAAATGAAAAACTGTTTTTT